The rows below give T cell receptor beta chains drawn from one sample of a study of CXCR3-negative and CXCR3-positive naive CD8 T cells. TCRdb re-called the 5' RACE reads and shows each CDR3 protein once, DNA omitted. The data include about 150,000 distinct CDR3 sequences; the top ten clones carry around 0.41%. The sequencing input was naive CXCR3+ CD8+ T cells from blood. The receptors originated from a human donor in good health. Some clones in this sample may be carry-over from other donors' samples. The CDR3 runs from the conserved cysteine through the conserved F or W.

V,J,CDR3
TRBV15,TRBJ1-5,CATSRDRGLTNQPPHF
TRBV6-2/TRBV6-3,TRBJ2-7,CASSYSIMGSNEQYF
TRBV10-3,TRBJ1-5,CAISEGDSNQPQHF
TRBV28,TRBJ1-3,CASRRDRGLSSGNTIYF
TRBV12-3/TRBV12-4,TRBJ1-5,CASEDSFSNQPQHF
TRBV4-3,TRBJ2-1,CASSQDRGSVDEQFF
TRBV11-2,TRBJ2-7,CASSLGQGDSYEQYF
TRBV7-9,TRBJ1-2,CASSLPGTGLSGYTF
TRBV7-3,TRBJ2-6,CASSLTSLGPLAGANVLTF
TRBV29-1,TRBJ2-5,CSVEDLFRQGGSQGQETQYF
TRBV20-1,TRBJ2-1,CSAPGPVYNEQFF
TRBV20-1,TRBJ2-7,CSARDLGQVYEQYF
TRBV6-5,TRBJ1-6,CASSYIWINSPLHF
TRBV7-6,TRBJ2-5,CASSLGDRMGETQYF
TRBV10-3,TRBJ1-1,CAISESDGPNTEAFF
TRBV14,TRBJ1-1,CASSQRWGQGGTEAFF
TRBV5-1,TRBJ2-1,CASSLVSGSLNEQFF
TRBV15,TRBJ2-3,CATSRDEGASDTQYF
TRBV20-1,TRBJ2-7,CSAKEESGSGYSYEQYF
TRBV29-1,TRBJ2-2,CSVELAGEYTGELFF
TRBV7-9,TRBJ1-1,CASSLDRWDRGDTEAFF
TRBV6-5,TRBJ2-7,CASSHPDSSEVNF
TRBV29-1,TRBJ2-2,CSVELAAGNTGELFF
TRBV5-1,TRBJ2-5,CASSWTFAAQETQYF
TRBV28,TRBJ2-7,CATGDSLYEQYF
TRBV5-5,TRBJ1-5,CASSLWDPPNQPQHF
TRBV6-1,TRBJ2-7,CASSVTSDQRGEWYEQYF
TRBV19,TRBJ2-7,CASSIGSVYEQYF
TRBV25-1,TRBJ2-7,CASSTTGGGQSGEQYF
TRBV18,TRBJ2-5,CASSPFGGQETQYF
TRBV5-1,TRBJ2-1,CASSWRSYNEQFF
TRBV19,TRBJ1-6,CASSIGTRGNSPLHF
TRBV29-1,TRBJ1-2,CSVGTGDVVYTF
TRBV5-1,TRBJ2-7,CASSFGTGGYYEQYF
TRBV27,TRBJ2-1,CASSEVNRGRGADEQFF
TRBV15,TRBJ2-4,CATSRGGTGSAGF
TRBV5-6,TRBJ2-5,CASSLVGYETQYF
TRBV15,TRBJ2-1,CATSTSGTVSSYNEQFF
TRBV7-9,TRBJ2-3,CASRWTRDTQYF
TRBV4-3,TRBJ2-3,CASSPGRSTDTQYF
TRBV9,TRBJ2-1,CASSVGGASYNEQFF
TRBV7-6,TRBJ2-1,CASSLRLAGGRGNEQFF
TRBV7-2,TRBJ2-7,CASSLEGAGTYEQYF